These 2 T cell receptor beta chains share one sample of origin, sequenced in a study of blood T cell repertoires in COVID-19. Profiled with immunoSEQ multiplex PCR; TCRdb holds only in-frame clones, not every one. Here the sample spans under 200,000 clones, around 89% being singletons. Sequenced material: peripheral blood. The source of these receptors is a man aged 55-75 years with acute or convalescent COVID-19.

The sample holds one count of this clone. J is TRBJ2-3 and V is TRBV11-3; 9 bases agree with TRBD2. The CDR3 consists of 15 residues. From germline, CDR1 is SGHNT and CDR2 YENEEA. V trimming: 3 bases; J trimming: 5 bases; junction bases outside the gene matches: 6. CDR3 sequence (DNA): TGTGCCAGCAGCTTGGGTAGCGGGAGAATAGATACGCAGTATTTT. This encodes CASSLGSGRIDTQYF. The full variable domain, rest sourced from reference TRBV11-3 and TRBJ2-3, is EAGVVQSPRYKIIEKKQPVAFWCNPISGHNTLYWYLQNLGQGPELLIRYENEEAVDDSQLPKDRFSAERLKGVDSTLKIQPAELGDSAVYLCASSLGSGRIDTQYFGPGTRLTVL.

The chain links TRBV5-4 to TRBJ2-5; the D gene is possibly TRBD1 (5 bases). This CDR3 region has 14 residues. CDR1 SGHNT and CDR2 YYREEE come from the germline V gene (reference sequence). Trimming cost V 0 bases and J 5 bases, with 11 bases left between them. The CDR3 DNA reads as TGTGCCAGCAGCTTGGCAGGGCCTGGGGAGACCCAGTACTTC. Its translation: CASSLAGPGETQYF.